The clone carrying this TCR beta chain was observed once. This sample is part of a study of PD-1 blockade in classical Hodgkin lymphoma. CDR3 length equals 16 residues. Per the germline V gene, CDR1 is LGHNA and CDR2 is YSLEER. With 4 bases clipped from V and 3 bases from J, the junction kept 11 bases outside the gene matches. The method was immunoSEQ multiplex PCR; TCRdb's version includes in-frame clones alone and lacks a portion of them. The data show 25,000 to 30,000 clones, with roughly three quarters seen just once and roughly 24% held by the top ten. Every patient had relapsed following autologous stem cell transplantation, and cohorts differed in brentuximab vedotin exposure.

The chain uses TRBV4-3 and TRBJ2-7; 8 bases match TRBD1. This receptor was obtained from a human donor with classical Hodgkin lymphoma. The sequencing used peripheral blood mononuclear cells (PBMCs), collected before the second cycle of nivolumab. CDR3 sequence (DNA): TGCGCCAGCAGCCCGAACGGGGGACAGGCCAACTACGAGCAGTACGTC. It codes for CASSPNGGQANYEQYV.